Listed below are T cell receptor beta chains from one sample, sequenced in a study of blood T cell repertoires in COVID-19. Profiling relied on immunoSEQ multiplex PCR, and the TCRdb table lists in-frame clones only, not all of them. The sample includes a few hundred thousand clones, more than 70% of them seen just once. The sample was peripheral blood. Receptors were obtained from a woman aged 25 to 45 with COVID-19, enrolled during active disease. The CDR3 runs from the conserved cysteine through the conserved F or W. Fields, in order: D gene, clone size, J gene, V gene, CDR3 DNA, CDR3 protein. A D gene is named only where the DNA matches it firmly. A row's size may be missing; if present it is once, few, many or a size class.

>-|-|TRBJ2-5|TRBV7-2
TGTGCCAGCAGCGTAAACAGGGTGGAGACCCAGTACTTC
CASSVNRVETQYF
>TRBD2|-|TRBJ2-1|TRBV6-5
TGTGCCAGCAGTGACTCTAGCGGGAGCAGGAATGAGCAGTTCTTC
CASSDSSGSRNEQFF
>-|-|TRBJ1-1|TRBV6-2/TRBV6-3
TGTGCCAGCAGTGATCCGGGTGTGAGGACTGAAGCTTTCTTT
CASSDPGVRTEAFF
>TRBD1|-|TRBJ2-7|TRBV11-2
TGTGCCAGCAGCGCCACCCCGGACAGGGGGCCCTCCTACGAGCAGTACTTC
CASSATPDRGPSYEQYF
>TRBD1|-|TRBJ2-2|TRBV19
TGTGCCAGTAGTATACGTGGGACAGGGGCGAACACCGGGGAGCTGTTTTTT
CASSIRGTGANTGELFF
>-|-|TRBJ1-1|TRBV6-2/TRBV6-3
TGTGCCAGCAGTAAAGGACTAGACAGAACGGACACTGAAGCTTTCTTT
CASSKGLDRTDTEAFF
>TRBD2|-|TRBJ2-1|TRBV11-3
TGTGCCAGCAGCTCCCGTCTAGCGGGGGATAATGAGCAGTTCTTC
CASSSRLAGDNEQFF
>TRBD2|-|TRBJ2-2|TRBV7-6
TGTGCCAGCAGCCCCCACGGACGGGAGGGCCTCATCACCGGGGAGCTGTTTTTT
CASSPHGREGLITGELFF
>-|-|TRBJ2-5|TRBV7-9
TGTGCCAGCAGCCCCAGAACAGGGCTTGGGCAAGAGACCCAGTACTTC
CASSPRTGLGQETQYF
>-|-|TRBJ1-1|TRBV3-1/TRBV3-2
TGTGCCAGCAGCCAAATTGCGGAGGCTGAAGCTTTCTTT
CASSQIAEAEAFF
>-|once|TRBJ1-2|TRBV2
TGTGCCAGCCGGGAAGGACAGTACAATGGCTACACCTTC
CASREGQYNGYTF
>-|many|TRBJ2-7|TRBV28
TGTGCCAGCAGTTTACCAGGGGAAAGCTCCTACGAGCAGTACTTC
CASSLPGESSYEQYF
>-|-|TRBJ1-1|TRBV19
TGTGCCAGTAGTCACGGGGGGCGCCCCGAGGGCACTGAAGCTTTCTTT
CASSHGGRPEGTEAFF
>TRBD1|-|TRBJ1-2|TRBV2
TGTGCCAGCAGTCGACAGGGGGTCCATGGCTACACCTTC
CASSRQGVHGYTF
>TRBD2|-|TRBJ2-7|TRBV6-2/TRBV6-3
TGTGCCAGCAGTCCCCCGTGGGGTAGCGGGGGTGACTTGGAGCAGTACTTC
CASSPPWGSGGDLEQYF
>TRBD2|-|TRBJ2-3|TRBV29-1
TGCAGCGTTAAATTTGAGCGGGGGCCTGGTACGCAGTATTTT
CSVKFERGPGTQYF
>-|-|TRBJ2-1|TRBV9
TGTGCCAGCAGCTCCCCCCGAGGTTCGGAGCAGTTCTTC
CASSSPRGSEQFF
>TRBD2|-|TRBJ2-4|TRBV6-4
TGTGCCAGCAATTACGCCCGGGGGGGGGCCCTAGCCAAAAACATTCAGTACTTC
CASNYARGGALAKNIQYF
>TRBD1|-|TRBJ1-2|TRBV9
TGTGCCAGCAGCGTAGAGGGGACAGGGGCTGGGGGCTACACCTTC
CASSVEGTGAGGYTF
>TRBD2|-|TRBJ2-3|TRBV4-3
TGCGCCAGCAGCCACTCCAGCGGGGGGGCCAGTGATACGCAGTATTTT
CASSHSSGGASDTQYF
>-|-|TRBJ2-7|TRBV7-2
TGTGCCAGCAGCTTCGACAGGTCCTCCTACGAGCAGTACTTC
CASSFDRSSYEQYF
>TRBD1|-|TRBJ2-2|TRBV2
TGTGCCAGCAGTCAACAGGGGGTGGACACCGGGGAGCTGTTTTTT
CASSQQGVDTGELFF
>-|-|TRBJ1-6|TRBV6-5
TGTGCCAGCAGTACAGTAGGCTCCTATAATTCACCCCTCCACTTT
CASSTVGSYNSPLHF
>-|few|TRBJ1-6|TRBV7-8
TGTGCCAGCAGCTTAGGCGGGGGATTAGGCTCACCCCTCCACTTT
CASSLGGGLGSPLHF
>-|-|TRBJ1-4|TRBV7-2
TGTGCCAGCAGCTTAGCGTCGGGGTTCGGACTGTTTTTT
CASSLASGFGLFF
>TRBD2|-|TRBJ2-1|TRBV5-5
TGTGCCAGCAGCAACCGCGAGGGACTAGCGGGGGACAATGAGCAGTTCTTC
CASSNREGLAGDNEQFF
>-|-|TRBJ1-3|TRBV9
TGTGCCAGCAGAACAGGGATCCAAAGCTCTGGAAACACCATATATTTT
CASRTGIQSSGNTIYF
>-|-|TRBJ1-1|TRBV30
TGTGCCTGGAGCCGACCTCCCGGGACTCCCAACACTGAAGCTTTCTTT
CAWSRPPGTPNTEAFF
>-|-|TRBJ2-1|TRBV30
TGTGCCTGGAGTGTACTTGGTTTAGAGCAGTTCTTC
CAWSVLGLEQFF
>TRBD1|-|TRBJ2-7|TRBV28
TGTGCCAGCAGTTTTACAGGGGAATGGAGCTCCTACGAGCAGTACTTC
CASSFTGEWSSYEQYF
>TRBD1|-|TRBJ2-2|TRBV24-1
TGTGCCACCAGTGACCCCGGGACAGCCGGGGAGCTGTTTTTT
CATSDPGTAGELFF
>-|-|TRBJ1-1|TRBV6-2/TRBV6-3
TGTGCCAGCAGTTATGGACTCAGGACTCTGAACACTGAAGCTTTCTTT
CASSYGLRTLNTEAFF
>TRBD1|-|TRBJ1-2|TRBV10-3
TGTGCCGCGGGACAGGGACCCTATGGCTACACCTTC
CAAGQGPYGYTF
>TRBD1|-|TRBJ1-4|TRBV11-2
TGTGCCAGCAGCCTAACAGGGGCCGAAAAACTGTTTTTT
CASSLTGAEKLFF
>-|-|TRBJ2-1|TRBV24-1
TGTGCCACCAGTGATATCGTTAAGGGAGGCAATGAGCAGTTCTTC
CATSDIVKGGNEQFF
>TRBD1|-|TRBJ1-4|TRBV20-1
TGCATGGGACAGGGCGGCGAAAAACTGTTTTTT
CMGQGGEKLFF
>-|-|TRBJ1-5|TRBV28
TGTGCCAGCAGTTTCTCAATACAGGGTTTGGGTCAGCCCCAGCATTTT
CASSFSIQGLGQPQHF
>-|-|TRBJ1-2|TRBV14
TGTGCCAGCAGCCAAAACCAGGTCTCTAACTATGGCTACACCTTC
CASSQNQVSNYGYTF
>TRBD2|few|TRBJ2-3|TRBV25-1
TGTGCCAGCACCTCTCGGACTAGCGGAACCGGTACGCAGTATTTT
CASTSRTSGTGTQYF
>TRBD1|-|TRBJ2-3|TRBV24-1
TGTGCCACCAGTGGAGGACAGGGGGCTCGCACAGATACGCAGTATTTT
CATSGGQGARTDTQYF
>-|-|TRBJ1-1|TRBV4-3
TGCGCCAGCAGCCAAGTATCAGGGGAACGGCGTGAAGCTTTCTTT
CASSQVSGERREAFF
>TRBD1|-|TRBJ1-1|TRBV27
TGTGCCAGCAGTTCCGGACAGGGGGCTGAAGCTTTCTTT
CASSSGQGAEAFF
>-|-|TRBJ2-5|TRBV24-1
TGTGCCACCAGTGGGCCACCGCAAGAGACCCAGTACTTC
CATSGPPQETQYF
>-|-|TRBJ1-1|TRBV27
TGTGCCAGCAGTTCGCCGGGGGGGGCTCGGCGGAACACTGAAGCTTTCTTT
CASSSPGGARRNTEAFF
>-|once|TRBJ1-6|TRBV15
TGTGCCACCAGCGGTGAGGACAGACAGTTTAATTCACCCCTCCACTTT
CATSGEDRQFNSPLHF
>TRBD2|-|TRBJ2-1|TRBV18
TGTGCCAGCTCACAAAACCTCCGGGAGGCCTCTTCCCGAGAGCAGTTCTTC
CASSQNLREASSREQFF
>TRBD2|-|TRBJ2-4|TRBV18
TGTGCCAGCTCAGCGGGAGGAAGAAACATTCAGTACTTC
CASSAGGRNIQYF
>TRBD1|-|TRBJ2-5|TRBV19
TGTGCCAGTAGTTTCCGGACAGGGGGCCAAGGAGAGACCCAGTACTTC
CASSFRTGGQGETQYF
>TRBD1|-|TRBJ1-5|TRBV7-2
TGTGCCAGCAGCTCAAAAAGGGACAGGGGAAGCCAGCCCCAGCATTTT
CASSSKRDRGSQPQHF
>-|-|TRBJ1-1|TRBV4-1
TGCGCCAGCAGCCAAGAGCGAGTAAGAGGCACTGAAGCTTTCTTT
CASSQERVRGTEAFF
>-|-|TRBJ1-4|TRBV21-1
TGTGCCAGCAGCAAAGACCCGGGACAGGTATGGACTAATGAAAAACTGTTTTTT
CASSKDPGQVWTNEKLFF
>TRBD1|-|TRBJ1-6|TRBV30
TGTGCCTGGAGTGTAGGGGGCAGAAACTCACCCCTCCACTTT
CAWSVGGRNSPLHF
>-|-|TRBJ1-2|TRBV4-1
TGCGCCAGCAGCCTACCAGCGAACTATGGCTACACCTTC
CASSLPANYGYTF
>-|-|TRBJ1-6|TRBV19
TGTGCCAGTAGTATAGAAGCTGGGCATAATTCACCCCTCCACTTT
CASSIEAGHNSPLHF